This T cell receptor (beta chain) was captured in a study of cytomegalovirus exposure and HLA in healthy donors. Here immunoSEQ multiplex PCR was the method, and the copy in TCRdb shows in-frame clones only, minus some. The repertoire holds 200,000 to 250,000 clones, with approximately 87% as singletons. Findings and caveats of the study: Many donors carried some public TCRs, although rarity characterized most TCR sequences. A later analysis found first-cohort TCR clusters tended to co-occur in the roughly 120 validation repertoires.

Germline V CDR1 and CDR2: MRHNA, SNTAGT. The junction had 10 bases not matched to a gene; V was cut back by 3 bases and J by 3 bases. The CDR3 extends over 18 amino acids. On this clone itself: Its antigen is unknown.

This clonotype was obtained from a woman in her late teens or twenties in good health and CMV-seronegative. The sample consisted of PBMCs. This chain uses TRBV6-4 with TRBJ2-3; 12 bases are shared with TRBD2. The CDR3 region is CASSDLGTSGGRTDTQYF. For the CDR3, the DNA is TGTGCCAGCAGTGATTTGGGAACTAGCGGGGGGAGGACAGATACGCAGTATTTT.